These 9 T cell receptor beta chains originate from one sample sequenced in a study of OX40 agonist ivuxolimab in advanced cancers. Clones were sequenced by immunoSEQ multiplex PCR, and TCRdb holds only the in-frame ones, with some missing. The sample lists roughly 56,000 clones, 82% occurring once. The sequencing used CD4+ or CD8+ T cells sorted from blood, collected in a trial of the OX40 agonist ivuxolimab. The receptor source for this set is an adult with an advanced solid tumor such as melanoma, head and neck, liver or kidney cancer.

The gene calls are TRBV6-1 and TRBJ1-5; D is perhaps TRBD1 (6 bases). Germline CDR1 is MNHNS and CDR2 is SASEGT. With 3 bases removed from V and 16 bases from J, the gap between germline ends came to 31 bases. The CDR3 runs to 17 residues. CDR3 DNA sequence: TGTGCCAGCAGTGAGGTGGGCTTCGGGGGGCCGTTCTCCCCGTCTCATTTT. Its translation: CASSEVGFGGPFSPSHF.

This rearrangement joins TRBV9 to TRBJ1-2; D possibly corresponds to TRBD1 (5 bases). CDR3 size: 15 residues. V shed 4 bases and J shed 4 bases, with 17 bases lying between them. The V gene's germline CDR1 is SGDLS and CDR2 YYNGEE. The DNA for the CDR3 is TGTGCCAGCAGCTTCCCAGGGAGAAAAAGCTATGGCTACACCTTC. It is translated as CASSFPGRKSYGYTF. Together with reference TRBV9 and TRBJ1-2, the CDR3 gives the full variable domain: DSGVTQTPKHLITATGQRVTLRCSPRSGDLSVYWYQQSLDQGLQFLIQYYNGEERAKGNILERFSAQQFPDLHSELNLSSLELGDSALYFCASSFPGRKSYGYTFGSGTRLTVV.

This chain uses TRBV11-2 with TRBJ1-5; no clear D. V gave up 0 bases and J gave up 7 bases, with 7 bases separating them. The CDR3 runs to 13 residues. Germline V gives CDR1 SGHAT, CDR2 FQNNGV. The CDR3 sequence is CASSLDWGQPQHF. In DNA form, the CDR3 reads TGTGCCAGCAGCTTAGACTGGGGACAGCCCCAGCATTTT. The variable domain in full, with the rest retrieved from reference TRBV11-2 and TRBJ1-5, is EAGVAQSPRYKIIEKRQSVAFWCNPISGHATLYWYQQILGQGPKLLIQFQNNGVVDDSQLPKDRFSAERLKGVDSTLKIQPAKLEDSAVYLCASSLDWGQPQHFGDGTRLSIL.

The gene calls are TRBV5-4 and TRBJ2-2; no definite D call. Germline V gene lookup returns CDR1 SGHNT and CDR2 YYREEE (reference sequence). V was cut by 0 bases and J by 3 bases, with 0 bases left in between. The CDR3 consists of 12 residues. The CDR3 here is CASSLDTGELFF. For the CDR3, the DNA is TGTGCCAGCAGCTTGGACACCGGGGAGCTGTTTTTT.

The chain joins TRBV5-1 to TRBJ2-7; 8 bases are a match to TRBD1. Germline CDR1 is SGHRS and CDR2 is YFSETQ. V shed 7 bases and J 2 bases; nucleotides not matched to a gene: 8. CDR3 length equals 14 residues. The CDR3 here is CASGPDRDPYEQYF. The CDR3 nucleotides are TGCGCCAGCGGCCCGGACAGGGATCCCTACGAGCAGTACTTC.

The chain combines TRBV11-2 with TRBJ2-1; 7 bases agree with TRBD1. J was trimmed by 6 bases and V by 5 bases; bases with no gene match: 4. CDR3 size: 13 residues. Per germline, CDR1 SGHAT and CDR2 FQNNGV. The CDR3 region has the DNA TGTGCCAGCAGCCTAGGACAGGTCAATGAGCAGTTCTTC. Its protein is CASSLGQVNEQFF.

This clone was observed a single time. This chain joins TRBV10-1 and TRBJ2-3; D is possibly TRBD2 (6 bases). The CDR3 covers 16 residues. V gave up 3 bases and J gave up 1 base, with 14 bases separating them. Germline loops: CDR1 WNHNN, CDR2 SYGVQD (reference sequence). Written as DNA, the CDR3 is TGCGCCAGCAGTGATCCCGGGGACTCGGGCACAGATACGCAGTATTTT. Its translation: CASSDPGDSGTDTQYF.

The CDR3 reads CASSPGEDTQYF. The CDR3 nucleotides read TGCGCCAGCTCGCCGGGGGAAGATACGCAGTATTTT. This rearrangement joins TRBV5-1 to TRBJ2-3, with a tentative D call TRBD2 (6 bases). The germline V gene has CDR1 SGHRS and CDR2 YFSETQ. V was clipped by 7 bases and J by 5 bases, with 11 bases between them. The CDR3 extends over 12 amino acids. Combining the CDR3 with reference TRBV5-1 and TRBJ2-3 gives the whole variable domain KAGVTQTPRYLIKTRGQQVTLSCSPISGHRSVSWYQQTPGQGLQFLFEYFSETQRNKGNFPGRFSGRQFSNSRSEMNVSTLELGDSALYLCASSPGEDTQYFGPGTRLTVL.

This chain uses TRBV6-1 with TRBJ1-2; D call uncertain. CDR1 is MNHNS and CDR2 is SASEGT in the germline V gene. The CDR3 length is 12 residues. Trimming shortened V by 3 bases and J by 5 bases, and 7 bases separated the two germline ends. CDR3 sequence: CASSEGVYGYTF. CDR3 bases: TGTGCCAGCAGTGAGGGTGTTTATGGCTACACCTTC.